This note documents a single TCR beta chain sequence. This clone has only a few counts. What antigen it recognizes has not been identified. The record has no base qualities; no much larger clone is one base away. This sample was taken from a study of T cell changes during pregnancy in multiple sclerosis (dated by TCRdb to the late 2010s). A note on the overall study: The study examined how the T cell repertoire changed over the course of pregnancy in women with multiple sclerosis.

Receptors were amplified or captured by the immunoSEQ multiplex PCR assay. TCRdb re-hosts the immuneACCESS table, in-frame sequences only. Its copies lack some clones; in the studies checked, an unresolved V gene accounts for under half of them, and the cause for the rest is not known. The sample table records tens of thousands of clones; roughly nine tenths of these occur just once. Roughly 0.75% of the sample belongs to the ten largest clones. Reading from cysteine to phenylalanine, the CDR3 counts 16 amino acids. CDR3 DNA is the only sequence kept; it has 48 bases, read in frame from the first base. CDR1 and CDR2, looked up from the germline V gene, are LGHNA and YNFKEQ. At the junction V is shortened by 0 bases and J by 3 bases, with 12 bases in between.

This specimen consisted of CD4+ T cells from peripheral blood mononuclear cells, obtained before pregnancy. Recombination connected TRBV4-2 to TRBJ1-5; matching of 6 bases hints at TRBD1 as the D gene. The TCR was taken from a female donor with multiple sclerosis, enrolled in a pregnancy study. Here the CDR3 is given as CASSQDPTGFNQPQHF. The bases read TGTGCCAGCAGCCAAGATCCCACAGGGTTCAATCAGCCCCAGCATTTT.